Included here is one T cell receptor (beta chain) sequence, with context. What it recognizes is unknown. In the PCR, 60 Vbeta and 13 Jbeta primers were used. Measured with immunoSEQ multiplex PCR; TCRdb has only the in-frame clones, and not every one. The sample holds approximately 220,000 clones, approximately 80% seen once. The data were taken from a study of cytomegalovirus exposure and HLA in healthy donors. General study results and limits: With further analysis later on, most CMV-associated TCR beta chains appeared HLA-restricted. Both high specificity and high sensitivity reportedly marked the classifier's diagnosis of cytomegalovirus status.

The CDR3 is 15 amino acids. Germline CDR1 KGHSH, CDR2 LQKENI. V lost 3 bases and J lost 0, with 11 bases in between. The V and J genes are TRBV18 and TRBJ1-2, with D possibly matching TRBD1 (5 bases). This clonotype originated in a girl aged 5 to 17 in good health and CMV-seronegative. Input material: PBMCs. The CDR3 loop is CASSPTGITNYGYTF. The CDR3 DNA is TGTGCCAGCTCACCCACAGGAATCACTAACTATGGCTACACCTTC.